This T cell receptor (beta chain) was profiled in a study of glioma-infiltrating T cells after dendritic cell vaccination. Study-wide results and caveats: Survival was not directly related to TCR clonality in these patients. Complete blood and tumor specimen sets were limited to few patients.

All glioblastoma patients lacked an isocitrate dehydrogenase mutation. This CDR3 is 15 amino acids long. CDR1 is MNHNS, CDR2 SASEGT, per germline. The V and J ends lost 4 bases and 1 base, in that order; junction bases with no gene match: 5. TCRdb's copy holds only in-frame clones and misses some; the assay was immunoSEQ multiplex PCR. Of tens of thousands of clones in the sample, roughly four fifths were seen once. Note on this clone: Its antigen is unidentified.

The rearrangement links TRBV6-1 to TRBJ2-7; 9 bases are a match to TRBD1. The origin of this receptor is a human donor with glioblastoma. This sample comprised blood, obtained before dendritic cell vaccination. Written as DNA, the CDR3 is TGTGCCAGCAGTGTACTACAGGGGGCGTCCTACGAGCAGTACTTC. It codes for CASSVLQGASYEQYF.